The 23 T cell receptor beta chains given below trace back to one sample, sequenced in a study of immune evolution from preneoplasia to lung adenocarcinoma. Assay: immunoSEQ multiplex PCR; the TCRdb copy retains only in-frame clones and omits some. The table lists 2,500 to 3,000 clones, under 90% of them singletons. Sequencing was performed on FFPE adjacent normal lung tissue. The receptors originated from a person aged 65 to 79 with lung adenocarcinoma.

The rearrangement links TRBV5-5 to TRBJ2-5; D is ambiguous. This CDR3 contains 14 residues. Germline V gene data show CDR1 as SGHKS and CDR2 as YYEKEE (reference sequence). V lost 7 bases and J lost 0, with 13 bases in between. Written as DNA, the CDR3 is TGTGCCAGCGACAACCCCGGGTACCAAGAGACCCAGTACTTC. This gives the protein CASDNPGYQETQYF.

The chain recombines TRBV29-1 with TRBJ2-7; 7 nucleotides agree with TRBD1. The CDR3 sequence is 13 residues long. The germline V gene has CDR1 SQVTM and CDR2 ANQGSEA. Trimming took 5 bases from V and 6 from J; bases not matched to a gene: 10. The CDR3 DNA reads TGCAGCGTTTCCGGGCAGGGGGTGGTCGAGCAGTACTTC. This sequence encodes CSVSGQGVVEQYF.

This clone was found a few times. The chain has TRBV4-2 and TRBJ2-1; 9 positions match TRBD2. Per the germline V gene, CDR1 is LGHNA and CDR2 is YNFKEQ. This CDR3 has 16 residues. With 1 base clipped from V and 0 bases from J, the junction kept 1 base outside the gene matches. The CDR3 nucleotides read TGTGCCAGCAGCCAAGCAGCGGGGGGCTCCTACAATGAGCAGTTCTTC. Translated, it gives CASSQAAGGSYNEQFF.

J is TRBJ2-5 and V is TRBV10-3; 7 positions agree with TRBD1. Per the germline V gene, CDR1 is ENHRY and CDR2 is SYGVKD. The CDR3 runs to 14 residues. After removal of 4 bases from V and 2 bases from J, the junction contained 4 bases not matched to a gene. The CDR3 reads CAISALDRQETQYF. The CDR3 bases are TGTGCCATCAGTGCTTTGGACAGGCAAGAGACCCAGTACTTC.

The chain combines TRBV15 with TRBJ1-4; TRBD1 is a possible D gene (6 bases). V lost 3 bases to trimming and J lost 6 bases, with 23 bases between them. This CDR3 spans 18 amino acids. Germline V gene sequence: CDR1 LNHNV, CDR2 YYDKDF (reference sequence). CDR3 sequence (DNA): TGTGCCACCAGCAGTACAGGGTTAGAGGTGAAGCTTGATGAAAAACTGTTTTTT. Protein sequence: CATSSTGLEVKLDEKLFF.

The sample holds a few counts of this clone. The J gene is TRBJ1-1, the V gene TRBV27; D remains ambiguous. Germline CDR1 reads MNHEY; CDR2 reads SMNVEV (reference sequence). This CDR3 comprises 15 residues. V was cut by 3 bases and J by 0 bases, with 11 bases left in between. CDR3 coding DNA: TGTGCCAGCAGTTTTACAGAGGACCTGAACACTGAAGCTTTCTTT. It encodes CASSFTEDLNTEAFF.

The J gene is TRBJ1-2, the V gene TRBV9; 7 bases are shared with TRBD1. This CDR3 spans 16 amino acids. Germline CDR1 is SGDLS and CDR2 is YYNGEE. V dropped 4 bases and J dropped 4; count of bases not matched to a gene: 13. The chain's CDR3 is CASSFYDRVGTYGYTF. The CDR3 region has the DNA TGTGCCAGCAGCTTCTACGACAGGGTCGGAACCTATGGCTACACCTTC.

This chain connects TRBV6-5 to TRBJ2-7; the match to TRBD1 covers 8 bases. CDR1 MNHEY and CDR2 SVGAGI come from the germline V gene. This CDR3 region has 12 residues. V lost 4 bases to trimming and J lost 5 bases; unmatched junction nucleotides: 1. The CDR3 region is CASSWDRNEQYF. CDR3 sequence (DNA): TGTGCCAGCAGTTGGGACAGGAACGAGCAGTACTTC.

This sequence joins TRBV9 and TRBJ1-5; D is unresolved. Germline V gene data show CDR1 as SGDLS and CDR2 as YYNGEE. CDR3 size: 13 residues. V was trimmed by 4 bases and J by 7 bases, leaving 12 bases between them. CDR3 sequence (DNA): TGTGCCAGCAGCCCATCCACGAACCAGCCCCAGCATTTT. Its translation: CASSPSTNQPQHF.

V usage is TRBV29-1 and J usage is TRBJ1-6, with 7 bases matching TRBD1. Per germline, CDR1 SQVTM and CDR2 ANQGSEA. J gave up 7 bases and V 8 bases, and 8 bases lay outside the gene matches. CDR3 length: 13 amino acids. The CDR3: CSIRDSRNSPLHF. The CDR3 DNA follows: TGCAGCATCCGGGACAGCAGAAATTCACCCCTCCACTTT.

The genes are TRBV18 and TRBJ2-1; D call uncertain. The germline gives CDR1 KGHSH, CDR2 LQKENI. The CDR3 extends over 14 amino acids. Trimming left V 3 bases short and J 9 bases short, with 15 bases between. This CDR3 is CASSPLDTLGEQFF. Written as DNA, the CDR3 is TGTGCCAGCTCACCTCTAGACACTTTAGGTGAGCAGTTCTTC.

This clone showed up just once. The J gene is TRBJ2-2, the V gene TRBV27; possibly TRBD2 for D (6 bases). The V end lost 5 bases, the J end lost 8 bases, and 9 bases lay between the germline ends. CDR1 MNHEY and CDR2 SMNVEV come from the germline V gene (reference sequence). The CDR3 loop spans 12 amino acids. The CDR3 sequence: CASSVAGGELFF. The CDR3 nucleotides are TGTGCCAGCAGTGTTGCGGGGGGGGAGCTGTTTTTT.

CDR3 nucleotide sequence: TGCAGCGTTGAACGACAGGGGGATGAGCAGTTCTTC. The encoded protein is CSVERQGDEQFF. The V gene is TRBV29-1, the J gene TRBJ2-1; 9 bases line up with TRBD1. CDR1 is SQVTM and CDR2 is ANQGSEA in the germline V gene. This CDR3 region has 12 residues. Trimming took 2 bases from V and 8 from J; bases not matched to a gene: 1.

The sample holds a few counts of this clone. DNA of the CDR3: TGTGCCATCCGACAGGGGACTGAAGCTTTCTTT. This sequence encodes CAIRQGTEAFF. V usage is TRBV27 and J usage is TRBJ1-1, with 8 bases that match TRBD1. CDR1 is MNHEY and CDR2 is SMNVEV in the germline V gene (reference sequence). V lost 10 bases to trimming and J lost 5 bases; unmatched junction nucleotides: 3. The CDR3 has 11 amino acids.

This rearrangement joins TRBV19 to TRBJ1-1; TRBD1 matches 10 bases. V was clipped by 6 bases and J by 4 bases; unmatched bases: 11. Germline lookup yields CDR1 LNHDA and CDR2 SQIVND (reference sequence). The CDR3 spans 16 residues. The DNA of the CDR3 is TGTGCCAGTAGCCCGGGGGACAGGGGCGCTGTCACTGAAGCTTTCTTT. Protein sequence: CASSPGDRGAVTEAFF.

This rearrangement joins TRBV6-5 to TRBJ1-2; D is undetermined. The CDR3 contains 13 residues. Trimming took off 4 bases at V and 0 bases at J, with 6 bases between the two ends. Germline CDR1 reads MNHEY; CDR2 reads SVGAGI. The CDR3 spells CASSSPSNYGYTF. The CDR3 DNA reads as TGTGCCAGCAGTTCCCCGTCTAACTATGGCTACACCTTC.

This clone was detected only once. The chain is built from TRBV11-2 and TRBJ2-3; 7 bases fit TRBD1. V shed 4 bases, J shed 2 bases, and the junction held 15 bases outside the gene matches. The CDR3 runs to 18 residues. Germline CDR1 reads SGHAT; CDR2 reads FQNNGV. The CDR3 DNA reads TGTGCCAGCAGCTGGGGATATCCGGGACAGAGAAACACAGATACGCAGTATTTT. It codes for CASSWGYPGQRNTDTQYF.

The V call is TRBV11-1, the J call TRBJ2-7; TRBD2 aligns across 7 bases. This CDR3 has 14 residues. V dropped 4 bases and J dropped 2; count of bases not matched to a gene: 5. CDR1 and CDR2 from the germline V gene are SGHAT and FQDESV (reference sequence). CDR3 protein: CASSSLGGAYEQYF. The CDR3 bases are TGTGCCAGCAGCTCCCTGGGGGGGGCCTACGAGCAGTACTTC.

V is TRBV28 and J is TRBJ2-7; 8 bases match TRBD1. This CDR3 comprises 14 residues. Germline V gene lookup returns CDR1 MDHEN and CDR2 SYDVKM. V shed 9 bases and J 1 base; nucleotides not matched to a gene: 8. CDR3 nucleotides: TGTGCCAGTATGCAGGGGGCATTTTCCTACGAGCAGTACTTC. It translates to CASMQGAFSYEQYF.

The gene calls are TRBV6-5 and TRBJ2-4, with D possibly being TRBD1 or TRBD2 (5 bases each). Germline V CDR1 and CDR2: MNHEY, SVGAGI. The CDR3 extends over 16 amino acids. V gave up 4 bases and J gave up 2 bases, with 15 bases separating them. The CDR3 DNA is TGTGCCAGCAGTTCCCGGGACGTCTTGTCCAAAAACATTCAGTACTTC. Residues: CASSSRDVLSKNIQYF.

CDR3 coding DNA: TGCGCCAGCAGCTTGAACCAGGGGGCGAGTGGAGGCGAGCAGTACTTC. It yields the protein CASSLNQGASGGEQYF. This chain uses TRBV5-1 with TRBJ2-7, with 8 bases that match TRBD1. CDR3 length equals 16 residues. Losses at the gene ends were 1 base for V and 6 bases for J; bases not matched to a gene: 12. The germline V gene encodes CDR1 SGHRS and CDR2 YFSETQ.

CDR3 sequence: CASRTSPTRSNTGELFF. The CDR3, as DNA: TGTGCCAGCAGGACCAGCCCCACTAGGTCGAACACCGGGGAGCTGTTTTTT. The chain carries TRBV28 and TRBJ2-2; possibly TRBD2 for D (5 bases). Trimming removed 6 bases at V and 0 bases at J, with 17 bases between. Looked up from germline, CDR1 is MDHEN and CDR2 is SYDVKM. The CDR3 spans 17 residues.

This chain links TRBV11-1 with TRBJ1-1, with D possibly TRBD1 on 5 matching bases. In germline, CDR1 is SGHAT, CDR2 FQDESV (reference sequence). The V end was cut by 2 bases, the J end by 3 bases, with 7 bases between. This CDR3 has 13 residues. The CDR3 bases are TGTGCCAGCAGCTTATCAGGGTACACTGAAGCTTTCTTT. Residues: CASSLSGYTEAFF.